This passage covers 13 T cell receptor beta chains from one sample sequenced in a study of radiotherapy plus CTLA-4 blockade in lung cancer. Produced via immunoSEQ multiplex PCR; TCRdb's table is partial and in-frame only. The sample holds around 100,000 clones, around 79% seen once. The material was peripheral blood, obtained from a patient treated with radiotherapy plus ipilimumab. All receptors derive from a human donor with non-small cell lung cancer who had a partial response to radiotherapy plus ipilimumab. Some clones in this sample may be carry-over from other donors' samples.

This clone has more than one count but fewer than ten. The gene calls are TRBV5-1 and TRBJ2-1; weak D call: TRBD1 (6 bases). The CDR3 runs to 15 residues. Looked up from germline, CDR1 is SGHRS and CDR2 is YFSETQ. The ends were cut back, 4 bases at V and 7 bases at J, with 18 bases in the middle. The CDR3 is CASSAHRVRGNEQFF. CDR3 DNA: TGCGCCAGCAGCGCCCACAGGGTTCGCGGTAATGAGCAGTTCTTC. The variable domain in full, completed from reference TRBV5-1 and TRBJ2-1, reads KAGVTQTPRYLIKTRGQQVTLSCSPISGHRSVSWYQQTPGQGLQFLFEYFSETQRNKGNFPGRFSGRQFSNSRSEMNVSTLELGDSALYLCASSAHRVRGNEQFFGPGTRLTVL.

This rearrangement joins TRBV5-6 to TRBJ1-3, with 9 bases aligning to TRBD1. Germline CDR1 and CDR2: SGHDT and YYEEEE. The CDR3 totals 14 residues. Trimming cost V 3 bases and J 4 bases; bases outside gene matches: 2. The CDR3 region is CASSWDRAGNTIYF. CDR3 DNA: TGTGCCAGCAGCTGGGACAGGGCGGGAAACACCATATATTTT.

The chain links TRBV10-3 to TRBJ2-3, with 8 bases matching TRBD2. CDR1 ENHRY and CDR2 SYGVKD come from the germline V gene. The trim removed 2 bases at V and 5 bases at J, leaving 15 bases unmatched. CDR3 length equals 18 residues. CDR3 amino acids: CAISERGLGAGVQDTQYF. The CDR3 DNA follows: TGTGCCATCAGTGAGAGGGGCCTAGGAGCGGGAGTCCAAGATACGCAGTATTTT.

CDR3 loop: CASSLGGTGNHEQYF. The CDR3 DNA is TGTGCCAGCAGCTTAGGTGGGACAGGGAACCACGAGCAGTACTTC. The chain recombines TRBV7-9 with TRBJ2-7; 9 bases are shared with TRBD1. Germline-derived CDR1 and CDR2 are SEHNR and FQNEAQ (reference sequence). V shed 1 base, J shed 5 bases, and the junction held 6 bases outside the gene matches. This CDR3 is 15 amino acids long.

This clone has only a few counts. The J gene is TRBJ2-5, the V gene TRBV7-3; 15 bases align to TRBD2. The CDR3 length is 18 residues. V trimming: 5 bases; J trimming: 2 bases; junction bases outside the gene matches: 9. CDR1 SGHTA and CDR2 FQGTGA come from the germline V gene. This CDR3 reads CASSGRTSGGEVQETQYF. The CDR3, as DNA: TGTGCCAGCAGCGGCAGGACTAGCGGGGGGGAAGTACAAGAGACCCAGTACTTC.

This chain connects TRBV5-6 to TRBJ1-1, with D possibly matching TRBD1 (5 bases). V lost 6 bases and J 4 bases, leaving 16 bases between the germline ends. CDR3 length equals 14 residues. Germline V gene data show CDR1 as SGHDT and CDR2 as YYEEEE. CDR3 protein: CASMAGSFSTEAFF. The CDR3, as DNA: TGTGCCAGCATGGCAGGGTCTTTCTCCACTGAAGCTTTCTTT.

The CDR3, as DNA: TGCGCCAGCAGCCAAGTATTCGGCGGGGTCAGCTCCTACGAGCAGTACTTC. Translated: CASSQVFGGVSSYEQYF. J is TRBJ2-7 and V is TRBV4-3; D is possibly TRBD2 (6 bases). In germline, CDR1 is LGHNA, CDR2 YSLEER. There are 17 residues in the CDR3. Trimming cost V 1 base and J 0 bases, with 16 bases left between them.

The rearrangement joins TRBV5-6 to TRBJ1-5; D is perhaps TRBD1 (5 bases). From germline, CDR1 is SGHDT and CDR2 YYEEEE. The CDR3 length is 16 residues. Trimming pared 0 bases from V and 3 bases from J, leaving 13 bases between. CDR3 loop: CASSLGYATANQPQHF. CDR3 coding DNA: TGTGCCAGCAGCTTGGGATATGCGACAGCCAATCAGCCCCAGCATTTT.

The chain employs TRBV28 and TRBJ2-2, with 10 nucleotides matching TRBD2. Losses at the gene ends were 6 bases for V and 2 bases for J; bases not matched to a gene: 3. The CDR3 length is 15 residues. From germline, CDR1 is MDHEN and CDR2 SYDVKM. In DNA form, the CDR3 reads TGTGCCAGCAGGCGGACTAGCGGAAACACCGGGGAGCTGTTTTTT. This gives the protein CASRRTSGNTGELFF.

The chain's CDR3 is CSAGTAYEQYF. The DNA for the CDR3 is TGCAGTGCCGGGACAGCCTACGAGCAGTACTTC. The chain couples TRBV20-1 to TRBJ2-7; 7 nucleotides match TRBD1. Germline trimming cut 6 bases from V and 2 bases from J; bases unmatched to any gene: 1. Germline assignment: CDR1 DFQATT and CDR2 SNEGSKA (reference sequence). This CDR3 spans 11 amino acids.

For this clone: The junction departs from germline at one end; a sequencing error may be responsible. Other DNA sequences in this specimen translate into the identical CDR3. The CDR3 nucleotides read TGCGCCAGCAGCGTAGATCGAGGTTCACCCCTCCACTTT. Amino acid sequence: CASSVDRGSPLHF. V usage is TRBV9 and J usage is TRBJ1-6; unclear D gene. The CDR3 runs 13 residues. Germline CDR1 SGDLS, CDR2 YYNGEE.

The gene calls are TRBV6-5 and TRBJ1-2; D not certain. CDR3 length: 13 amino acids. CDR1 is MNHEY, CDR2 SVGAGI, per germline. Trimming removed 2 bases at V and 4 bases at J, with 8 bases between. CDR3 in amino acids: CASSYRRSYGYTF. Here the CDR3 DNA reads TGTGCCAGCAGTTACCGACGGAGCTATGGCTACACCTTC.

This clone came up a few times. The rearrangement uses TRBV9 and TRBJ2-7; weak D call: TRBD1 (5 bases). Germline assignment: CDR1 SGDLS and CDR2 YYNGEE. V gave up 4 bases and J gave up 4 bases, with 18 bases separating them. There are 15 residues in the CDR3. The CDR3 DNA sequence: TGTGCCAGCAGCCGTAGTCCCAGGGTTGGGTACGAGCAGTACTTC. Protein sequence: CASSRSPRVGYEQYF.